The clone carrying this TCR beta chain was picked up a small number of times. There are 14 residues in the CDR3. The trim removed 2 bases at V and 6 bases at J, leaving 5 bases unmatched. CDR1 and CDR2 from the germline V gene are SGHTA and FQGNSA. The data stem from a study of blood T cell repertoires in COVID-19. Study background: The United States, Italy and Spain supplied acute and convalescent COVID-19 samples. The analysed material was cDNA or gDNA that came from T cells, B-cell-depleted T cells, or PBMCs.

Per the authors' pipeline: Counts of nucleated cells, estimated from reference gene primer amplification, were obtained. Repertoires were generated with immunoSEQ multiplex PCR, while TCRdb's copy carries only in-frame clones and drops some. D and trimming come from the DNA, and the V and J calls and clone size come from that table. Of about 45,000 clones listed, about two thirds are singletons. The J gene is TRBJ2-3, the V gene TRBV7-2, with 7 bases aligning to TRBD2. Sequenced input: peripheral blood. The TCR comes from a man older than 75 with acute or convalescent COVID-19. This CDR3 is CASSLSAGRDTQYF. The CDR3 bases are TGTGCCAGCAGCTTATCAGCGGGGCGGGATACGCAGTATTTT.